This T cell receptor (beta chain) was sequenced during a study of blood T cell repertoires in COVID-19. As for the study in general: Some COVID-19 samples were acute and others convalescent; all came from the United States, Italy and Spain. The analysed material was cDNA or gDNA that came from T cells, B-cell-depleted T cells, or PBMCs.

In the study's own analysis: Cell counts per sample came from amplifying reference gene primers. Assay: immunoSEQ multiplex PCR; the TCRdb copy retains only in-frame clones and omits some. Clone size and V and J calls were adopted from that table, with D and trimming inferred from the DNA. The data hold about 70,000 clones, with 80% to 90% observed a single time. This TCR was recovered from a man in his fifties or sixties with acute or convalescent COVID-19. The sequencing input was peripheral blood.

The CDR3, as DNA: TGTGCCAGTAGTATGGGCAGCATCTACCCTCGCTCTGGAAACACCATATATTTT. This sequence encodes CASSMGSIYPRSGNTIYF. The chain employs TRBV19 and TRBJ1-3; no firm D call. V was clipped by 3 bases and J by 0 bases, with 18 bases between them. This CDR3 spans 18 amino acids. Germline V CDR1 and CDR2: LNHDA, SQIVND (reference sequence).